The 7 T cell receptor beta chains in this list originate from one sample, sequenced in a study of blood T cell repertoires in COVID-19. Produced via immunoSEQ multiplex PCR; TCRdb's table is partial and in-frame only. The data contain a few hundred thousand clones, around 83% of them singletons. Sequencing was carried out using PBMCs or T cells enriched from blood (not recorded which). The receptors here all came from a woman in her forties who had recovered from COVID-19.

The J gene is TRBJ2-1, the V gene TRBV7-9; D is possibly TRBD2 (6 bases). This CDR3 has 13 amino acids. V lost 6 bases and J lost 7, with 13 bases in between. Germline lookup yields CDR1 SEHNR and CDR2 FQNEAQ (reference sequence). The CDR3 reads CASRAGSFNEQFF. The CDR3 nucleotides are TGTGCCAGCAGGGCCGGGAGTTTTAATGAGCAGTTCTTC.

This clone was counted between two and nine times. The CDR3 DNA follows: TGTGCCAGCAGCCAAGTCCCCAGGGGGCGAGGTGGCTACACCTTC. Translated, it gives CASSQVPRGRGGYTF. The V call is TRBV3-1 (or the pseudogene TRBV3-2), the J call TRBJ1-2; 8 bases align to TRBD1. Germline lookup yields CDR1 LGHDT and CDR2 YNNKEL (reference sequence). This CDR3 is 15 amino acids long. J gave up 7 bases and V 1 base, and 8 bases lay outside the gene matches.

The V gene is TRBV7-2, the J gene TRBJ2-5, with a weak D call TRBD1 (5 bases). Deletions cut 2 bases from V and 0 bases from J, with 7 bases between. CDR1 is SGHTA, CDR2 FQGNSA, per germline. The CDR3 totals 14 residues. CDR3 nucleotide sequence: TGTGCCAGCAGCTTACAGGGCGACCAAGAGACCCAGTACTTC. This codes for CASSLQGDQETQYF.

The chain carries TRBV7-2 and TRBJ1-3; perhaps TRBD1 as D (5 bases). This CDR3 is built from 15 residues. Between the trimmed V and J ends, which lost 5 bases and 2 bases, there was a span of 13 bases. Per the germline V gene, CDR1 is SGHTA and CDR2 is FQGNSA. The DNA of the CDR3 is TGTGCCAGCAGCCTTGGGGGGGGTCCTGGAAACACCATATATTTT. Translation gives CASSLGGGPGNTIYF.

This clone has just one count. This chain links TRBV27 with TRBJ1-4, with D possibly being TRBD1 (5 bases). CDR3 size: 15 residues. Trimming took off 6 bases at V and 0 bases at J, with 11 bases between the two ends. The germline V gene has CDR1 MNHEY and CDR2 SMNVEV (reference sequence). CDR3 sequence reads: CASRPGGATNEKLFF. CDR3 coding DNA: TGTGCCAGCAGGCCGGGAGGGGCAACTAATGAAAAACTGTTTTTT.

The chain employs TRBV6-4 and TRBJ2-3; 7 bases line up with TRBD2. CDR3 length: 13 residues. Germline trimming cut 3 bases from V and 6 bases from J; bases unmatched to any gene: 3. Germline-derived CDR1 and CDR2 are MRHNA and SNTAGT. CDR3 DNA sequence: TGTGCCAGCAGTGAAACTAGCGTGGATACGCAGTATTTT. Its protein is CASSETSVDTQYF.

This clone was observed a handful of times. The J gene is TRBJ2-3, the V gene TRBV6-4; D is unresolved. Trimming took off 6 bases at V and 5 bases at J, with 15 bases between the two ends. The germline V gene encodes CDR1 MRHNA and CDR2 SNTAGT. The CDR3 is 14 residues long. The CDR3 bases are TGTGCCAGCAGGCCCCCTCCGGTGCGAGATACGCAGTATTTT. It codes for CASRPPPVRDTQYF.